This record looks at one TCR beta chain sequence and its context. The antigen is not known. Sequencing used immunoSEQ v3.0 at survey level. TCRdb's copy holds only in-frame clones and misses some; the assay was immunoSEQ multiplex PCR. Among about 30,000 clones listed, more than 75% were seen once. The data are from a study of long-term antiretroviral therapy in people with HIV. Study outcomes and limitations: ART adherence, viral resistance and therapy changes were not recorded. HIV repertoires spanned tighter CDR3 length ranges than controls did. Older ART regimens may have been in use when blood was drawn between about 2004 and 2018.

This CDR3 has 15 residues. The ends were cut back, 2 bases at V and 5 bases at J, with 15 bases in the middle. Looked up from germline, CDR1 is SGHTA and CDR2 is FQGTGA. The chain has TRBV7-3 and TRBJ2-5, with D possibly being TRBD1 (6 bases). Sequences were derived from unsorted PBMCs, sampled 0.5 years after starting antiretroviral therapy. This receptor was taken from a woman younger than 30 with HIV. In DNA form, the CDR3 reads TGTGCCAGCAGCTTAGTTACGGGACATAGGGAGACCCAGTACTTC. Its translation: CASSLVTGHRETQYF.